A single sample gave rise to the 23 T cell receptor beta chains below, sequenced in a study of CD8+CD57+ T cells in acquired aplastic anemia. Patients chosen for sequencing had CD8+CD57+ cells that had expanded, as shown by flow cytometry. Both TCR beta VDJ combination and CDR3 sequence profiling were carried out. Genomic DNA was the template for this profiling. One entry per CDR3 protein, called by TCRdb with MiXCR from the reads. Of 160,000 or so distinct CDR3 sequences listed, 65% to 75% are singletons. The source material was sorted CD4+, CD8+, or CD8+CD57+ T cells (not recorded which) from PBMCs. These receptors were taken from a human donor with aplastic anemia.

This clonotype was seen just once. The chain employs TRBV15 and TRBJ2-3; TRBD2 is a possible D gene (6 bases). CDR1 and CDR2 from the germline V gene are LNHNV and YYDKDF (reference sequence). The CDR3 loop spans 16 amino acids. Trimming left V 4 bases short and J 1 base short, with 15 bases between. Here the CDR3 reads CATSKAGPGGTDTQYF. DNA for the CDR3: TGTGCCACCAGCAAGGCCGGCCCGGGAGGCACAGATACGCAGTATTTT. Full variable domain (remainder filled in from reference TRBV15 and TRBJ2-3): DAMVIQNPRYQVTQFGKPVTLSCSQTLNHNVMYWYQQKSSQAPKLLFHYYDKDFNNEADTPDNFQSRRPNTSFCFLDIRSPGLGDTAMYLCATSKAGPGGTDTQYFGPGTRLTVL.

This rearrangement joins TRBV7-2 to TRBJ1-1; 8 nucleotides align to TRBD1. Trimming took 1 base from V and 4 from J; bases not matched to a gene: 11. CDR1 and CDR2 from the germline V gene are SGHTA and FQGNSA. This CDR3 has 17 amino acids. The CDR3 sequence is CASSLGSYRGTSTEAFF. The CDR3 nucleotides read TGTGCCAGCAGCTTAGGTTCGTACAGGGGGACGTCCACTGAAGCTTTCTTT.

The CDR3, as DNA: TGTGCCAGCAGCGGGGAGGGGGATTCACCCCTCCACTTT. Translation: CASSGEGDSPLHF. This chain connects TRBV9 to TRBJ1-6, with a weak D call TRBD1 (6 bases). The CDR3 spans 13 residues. The V gene lost 3 bases and the J gene lost 8 bases, with 9 bases spanning the gap. Germline CDR1 SGDLS, CDR2 YYNGEE. The variable domain in full, completed from reference TRBV9 and TRBJ1-6, reads DSGVTQTPKHLITATGQRVTLRCSPRSGDLSVYWYQQSLDQGLQFLIQYYNGEERAKGNILERFSAQQFPDLHSELNLSSLELGDSALYFCASSGEGDSPLHFGNGTRLTVT.

V usage is TRBV19 and J usage is TRBJ2-1, with D perhaps TRBD1 or TRBD2 (5 bases each). The CDR3 spans 15 residues. Trimming shortened V by 4 bases and J by 4 bases, and 14 bases separated the two germline ends. Looked up from germline, CDR1 is LNHDA and CDR2 is SQIVND (reference sequence). The CDR3 sequence is CASSTTGRGYNEQFF. The CDR3 region has the DNA TGTGCCAGTAGTACTACGGGACGGGGATACAATGAGCAGTTCTTC.

The chain carries TRBV19 and TRBJ2-7; D gene ambiguous. V was trimmed by 3 bases and J by 7 bases, leaving 10 bases between them. Germline V gives CDR1 LNHDA, CDR2 SQIVND (reference sequence). The CDR3 sequence is 12 residues long. This CDR3 is CASSISGAEQYF. The CDR3 nucleotides read TGTGCCAGTAGTATCTCAGGAGCAGAGCAGTACTTC.

This chain joins TRBV7-9 and TRBJ2-5, with a weak D call TRBD1 (5 bases). This CDR3 region has 14 residues. V lost 0 bases, J lost 4 bases, and 9 bases lay in between. Germline V gene sequence: CDR1 SEHNR, CDR2 FQNEAQ (reference sequence). The CDR3 nucleotides are TGTGCCAGCAGCTTAGCCCGACAGTCAGAGACCCAGTACTTC. Translation gives CASSLARQSETQYF.

The chain carries TRBV20-1 and TRBJ1-5; 7 bases match TRBD1. Germline-derived CDR1 and CDR2 are DFQATT and SNEGSKA (reference sequence). The CDR3 length is 16 residues. The V segment lost 5 bases and the J segment 1 base; nucleotides outside the gene matches: 11. CDR3 loop: CSAARPGTESNQPQHF. CDR3 DNA: TGCAGTGCTGCCCGCCCCGGGACAGAGAGCAATCAGCCCCAGCATTTT.

The chain uses TRBV10-3 and TRBJ2-3, with TRBD1 as a possible D gene (5 bases). From germline, CDR1 is ENHRY and CDR2 SYGVKD. The CDR3 is 13 amino acids. V dropped 4 bases and J dropped 2 bases, with 7 bases sitting between them. The CDR3 region is CAISGRDTDTQYF. In DNA form, the CDR3 reads TGTGCCATCAGTGGCAGGGACACAGATACGCAGTATTTT.

The chain is built from TRBV20-1 and TRBJ1-1, with TRBD1 matching 7 bases. V trimming: 2 bases; J trimming: 2 bases; junction bases outside the gene matches: 8. This CDR3 is 15 amino acids long. Germline V gives CDR1 DFQATT, CDR2 SNEGSKA (reference sequence). The CDR3 DNA reads TGCAGTGCTAGAAAGGGGGCGCTTAGTAACACTGAAGCTTTCTTT. Translating it yields CSARKGALSNTEAFF.

Comment on this clonotype: Sequence at one end of the junction differs from germline and may be a read error. This chain uses TRBV24-1 with TRBJ2-7; D perhaps matches TRBD2 (6 bases). Germline lookup yields CDR1 KGHDR and CDR2 SFDVKD. The CDR3 sequence is 14 residues long. CDR3 DNA sequence: TGTGCCACCACTGATAACGGGGGACGCTACGAGCAGTACTTC. Protein product: CATTDNGGRYEQYF.

V and J are TRBV7-2 and TRBJ1-1; weak D call: TRBD1 (5 bases). Germline V CDR1 and CDR2: SGHTA, FQGNSA. Trimming pared 4 bases from V and 1 base from J, leaving 10 bases between. This CDR3 comprises 14 residues. As DNA, the CDR3 is TGTGCCAGCAGCTCCGAGGGACCGAACACTGAAGCTTTCTTT. It translates to CASSSEGPNTEAFF. Full variable domain (outside the CDR3, taken from reference TRBV7-2 and TRBJ1-1): GAGVSQSPSNKVTEKGKDVELRCDPISGHTALYWYRQSLGQGLEFLIYFQGNSAPDKSGLPSDRFSAERTGGSVSTLTIQRTQQEDSAVYLCASSSEGPNTEAFFGQGTRLTVV.

The chain links TRBV15 to TRBJ1-4; no clear D. V shed 5 bases and J shed 8 bases, with 12 bases lying between them. In germline, CDR1 is LNHNV, CDR2 YYDKDF (reference sequence). The CDR3 consists of 13 residues. Here the CDR3 DNA reads TGTGCCACCAGCCCACCTGAACGAGAAAAACTGTTTTTT. Protein product: CATSPPEREKLFF.

This chain links TRBV7-9 with TRBJ1-3; 7 nucleotides agree with TRBD1. Unmatched junction bases numbered 8, after V lost 5 bases and J lost 4 bases. Germline assignment: CDR1 SEHNR and CDR2 FQNEAQ (reference sequence). The CDR3 loop spans 15 amino acids. The CDR3 DNA reads as TGTGCCAGCAGCCTTGACAGGGTGGGAGGAAACACCATATATTTT. The encoded protein is CASSLDRVGGNTIYF.

V is TRBV19 and J is TRBJ2-5; 14 nucleotides agree with TRBD2. CDR1 is LNHDA, CDR2 SQIVND, per germline (reference sequence). This CDR3 comprises 18 residues. J lost 5 bases, V lost 4 bases, and 12 bases had no gene match. The CDR3 DNA follows: TGTGCCAGTAGTAGGGGGACCGGGACTAGCGGGGGTGGTGAGACCCAGTACTTC. Its translation is CASSRGTGTSGGGETQYF.

The chain carries TRBV10-3 and TRBJ1-2, with 9 bases identical to TRBD1. The CDR3 loop spans 16 amino acids. Trimming at V came to 2 bases and at J to 2 bases, leaving 6 bases not matched to a gene. From germline, CDR1 is ENHRY and CDR2 SYGVKD. The CDR3 DNA sequence: TGTGCCATCAGTGAGCCGTTGGACAGGGGCAACTATGGCTACACCTTC. It yields the protein CAISEPLDRGNYGYTF.

The chain is built from TRBV5-1 and TRBJ1-5; TRBD1 matches 7 bases. CDR3 length: 15 residues. From germline, CDR1 is SGHRS and CDR2 YFSETQ. V trimming: 0 bases; J trimming: 2 bases; junction bases outside the gene matches: 2. The CDR3 DNA sequence: TGCGCCAGCAGCTTGGACGGACAGGGCAATCAGCCCCAGCATTTT. This gives the protein CASSLDGQGNQPQHF.

J is TRBJ2-7 and V is TRBV7-6; possibly TRBD1 or TRBD2 for D (5 bases each). The CDR3 loop spans 15 amino acids. With 5 bases removed from V and 4 bases from J, the gap between germline ends came to 18 bases. Germline-derived CDR1 and CDR2 are SGHVS and FNYEAQ. The CDR3 here is CASSPQQGERYEQYF. CDR3 nucleotides: TGTGCCAGCAGCCCACAGCAGGGAGAGAGATACGAGCAGTACTTC. Based on the CDR3 plus reference TRBV7-6 and TRBJ2-7, the full variable domain is GAGVSQSPRYKVTKRGQDVALRCDPISGHVSLYWYRQALGQGPEFLTYFNYEAQQDKSGLPNDRFSAERPEGSISTLTIQRTEQRDSAMYRCASSPQQGERYEQYFGPGTRLTVT.

The gene calls are TRBV5-1 and TRBJ2-2; 8 nucleotides line up with TRBD1. With 0 bases clipped from V and 9 bases from J, the junction kept 4 bases outside the gene matches. Germline-derived CDR1 and CDR2 are SGHRS and YFSETQ. The length of the CDR3 is 14 residues. Here the CDR3 DNA reads TGCGCCAGCAGCTTGGTACAGGGGGTCCGGGAGCTGTTTTTT. Protein sequence: CASSLVQGVRELFF.

This clonotype was observed a few times. J is TRBJ1-1 and V is TRBV15; D remains ambiguous. Germline V gene sequence: CDR1 LNHNV, CDR2 YYDKDF (reference sequence). V shed 1 base and J shed 1 base, with 7 bases lying between them. CDR3 length equals 14 residues. Written as DNA, the CDR3 is TGTGCCACCAGCAGAGTGTTAGGGAACACTGAAGCTTTCTTT. This translates into CATSRVLGNTEAFF.

This CDR3 reads CASSDGTQSYNEQYF. In DNA form, the CDR3 reads TGTGCCAGCAGTGACGGCACACAATCCTACAATGAGCAGTATTTT. The chain recombines TRBV6-4 with TRBJ2-3; D call uncertain. Germline V lookup: CDR1 MRHNA, CDR2 SNTAGT. The CDR3 spans 15 residues. Between the trimmed V and J ends, which lost 2 bases and 11 bases, there was a span of 20 bases.

This chain links TRBV20-1 with TRBJ2-7; D remains unclear. This CDR3 region has 11 residues. V was trimmed by 4 bases and J by 7 bases, leaving 11 bases between them. Germline CDR1 is DFQATT and CDR2 is SNEGSKA (reference sequence). The CDR3 nucleotides are TGCAGTGCTACTCTTGGCAATGAGCAGTACTTC. Protein: CSATLGNEQYF.

The chain combines TRBV7-8 with TRBJ1-5; D unresolved. The V end lost 5 bases, the J end lost 1 base, and 12 bases lay between the germline ends. This CDR3 spans 15 amino acids. The V gene's germline CDR1 is SGHVS and CDR2 FQNEAQ. The CDR3 nucleotides are TGTGCCAGCAGCGAGAATGGTGGAAGCAATCAGCCCCAGCATTTT. Encoded protein: CASSENGGSNQPQHF.

This chain joins TRBV6-5 and TRBJ1-1, with a tentative D call TRBD1 (6 bases). The CDR3 totals 13 residues. CDR1 is MNHEY, CDR2 SVGAGI, per germline. With 5 bases removed from V and 1 base from J, the gap between germline ends came to 8 bases. The CDR3 DNA is TGTGCCAGCAGTGGGGGACAGAACACTGAAGCTTTCTTT. Its translation: CASSGGQNTEAFF.